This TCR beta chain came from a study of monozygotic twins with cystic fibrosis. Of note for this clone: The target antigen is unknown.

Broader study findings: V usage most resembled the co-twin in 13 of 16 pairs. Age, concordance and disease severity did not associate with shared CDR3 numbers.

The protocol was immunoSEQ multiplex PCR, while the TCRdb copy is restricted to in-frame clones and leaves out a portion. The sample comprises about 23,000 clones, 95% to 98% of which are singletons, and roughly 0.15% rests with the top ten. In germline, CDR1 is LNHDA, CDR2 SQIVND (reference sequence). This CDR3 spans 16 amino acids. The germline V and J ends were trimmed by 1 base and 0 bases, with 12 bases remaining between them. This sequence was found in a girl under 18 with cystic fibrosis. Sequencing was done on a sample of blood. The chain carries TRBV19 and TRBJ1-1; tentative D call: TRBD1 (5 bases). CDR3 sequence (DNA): TGTGCCAGTAGTATAGTGGGTCGGGGGGTGAACACTGAAGCTTTCTTT. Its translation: CASSIVGRGVNTEAFF.